The next 8 T cell receptor beta chains were all read from a single sample in a study of blood T cell repertoires in COVID-19. Clones were read by immunoSEQ multiplex PCR, and TCRdb kept only the in-frame ones, dropping some. The sample gives around 28,000 clones, 89% of which show up once; under 3.5% is in the top ten. Sequenced input: peripheral blood. Source of these receptors: a human donor in a cohort sampled during active COVID-19.

The J gene is TRBJ2-5, the V gene TRBV13; D unclear. Trimming removed 3 bases at V and 3 bases at J, with 5 bases between. This CDR3 has 12 amino acids. Germline V gene lookup returns CDR1 PRHDT and CDR2 FYEKMQ (reference sequence). The CDR3 bases are TGTGCCAGCAGCTTCCACAAAGAGACCCAGTACTTC. Its protein is CASSFHKETQYF.

The CDR3 DNA reads as TGTGCCAGCACCGGGACAGGGTCCACCGGGGAGCTGTTTTTT. Translating gives CASTGTGSTGELFF. The V gene is TRBV2, the J gene TRBJ2-2, with 9 bases matching TRBD1. Trimming took 7 bases from V and 4 from J; bases not matched to a gene: 4. The germline V gene has CDR1 SNHLY and CDR2 FYNNEI. The CDR3 length is 14 residues.

The chain carries TRBV24-1 and TRBJ2-1; 7 bases align to TRBD1. The CDR3 has 12 amino acids. V lost 0 bases to trimming and J lost 14 bases; unmatched junction nucleotides: 3. Germline loops: CDR1 KGHDR, CDR2 SFDVKD. This chain's CDR3 is CATSDLTGTEFF. The CDR3 DNA reads TGTGCCACCAGTGATTTGACCGGGACAGAGTTCTTC.

The chain carries TRBV5-6 and TRBJ1-1; possibly TRBD1 for D (5 bases). CDR3 length equals 13 residues. The V end lost 5 bases, the J end lost 1 base, and 9 bases lay between the germline ends. Germline CDR1 is SGHDT and CDR2 is YYEEEE. CDR3 DNA: TGTGCCAGCAGACAGGACCCGAACACTGAAGCTTTCTTT. Translated, it gives CASRQDPNTEAFF.

This chain joins TRBV18 and TRBJ2-1, with TRBD2 matching 7 bases. This CDR3 spans 16 amino acids. From germline, CDR1 is KGHSH and CDR2 LQKENI. V lost 3 bases, J lost 6 bases, and 11 bases stayed unmatched. CDR3: CASSPSKSGVINEQFF. CDR3 DNA sequence: TGTGCCAGCTCACCTTCTAAGAGCGGGGTGATCAATGAGCAGTTCTTC.

The V call is TRBV15, the J call TRBJ2-6; no definite D call. CDR3 length: 16 amino acids. The ends were cut back, 1 base at V and 3 bases at J, with 10 bases in the middle. The germline CDR1 and CDR2 sequences are LNHNV and YYDKDF (reference sequence). CDR3 residues: CATSRATVSGANVLTF. The CDR3, as DNA: TGTGCCACCAGCAGAGCCACCGTGAGTGGGGCCAACGTCCTGACTTTC.

The J gene is TRBJ2-7, the V gene TRBV5-4; 7 bases are shared with TRBD2. The CDR3 length is 15 residues. V was pared by 1 base and J by 0 bases, with 4 bases of the junction left unmatched. The germline V gene encodes CDR1 SGHNT and CDR2 YYREEE (reference sequence). The CDR3 protein is CASSLQRGSSYEQYF. DNA of the CDR3: TGTGCCAGCAGCTTGCAGCGGGGAAGCTCCTACGAGCAGTACTTC.

This chain links TRBV6-5 with TRBJ2-3; tentatively, D is TRBD1 (6 bases). This CDR3 contains 13 residues. V lost 7 bases to trimming and J lost 7 bases, with 15 bases between them. The V gene's germline CDR1 is MNHEY and CDR2 SVGAGI. DNA for the CDR3: TGTGCCAGCACAAGGCCAGGGGATAATACGCAGTATTTT. This encodes CASTRPGDNTQYF.